Listed below are T cell receptor beta chains from one sample, sequenced in a study of blood T cell repertoires in COVID-19. Profiling relied on immunoSEQ multiplex PCR, and the TCRdb table lists in-frame clones only, not all of them. The sample carries a few hundred thousand clones, 86% recorded once. The specimen was PBMCs or T cells enriched from blood (not recorded which). These receptors came from a man aged 40-55 years who had recovered from COVID-19. Each CDR3 is given with its conserved first and last residue. A D gene is named only where the DNA matches it firmly. Some rows mark clone size as missing; the rest say once, few, many or name a class of expanded clone.

V: TRBV6-5
D: TRBD1
J: TRBJ1-1
size: .
DNA: TGTGCCAGCAGCTGGGGAGGCAGGGGGACGATGGCTTTCTTT
CDR3: CASSWGGRGTMAFF

V: TRBV23-1
D: TRBD1
J: TRBJ2-7
size: .
DNA: TGCGCCAGCGGCTATAGGGACAGGGTGCGGGGGAGAACCTACGCGCAGTACTTC
CDR3: CASGYRDRVRGRTYAQYF

V: TRBV6-5
D: .
J: TRBJ2-7
size: .
DNA: TGTGCCAGCGGTCGGGGTCGCGACGAGCAGTACTTC
CDR3: CASGRGRDEQYF

V: TRBV7-9
D: TRBD2
J: TRBJ2-1
size: few
DNA: TGTGCCAGCAGCTTAGTGGGACTAGCGCAGAACAATGAGCAGTTCTTC
CDR3: CASSLVGLAQNNEQFF

V: TRBV28
D: .
J: TRBJ1-1
size: .
DNA: TGTGCCAGCAGTTTCCCTAGGTTCCGAGCAGGGGCCAATGCCCGGTGCACTGAAGCTTTCTTT
CDR3: CASSFPRFRAGANARCTEAFF

V: TRBV7-6
D: TRBD1
J: TRBJ2-5
size: once
DNA: TGTGCCAGCAGCCCCGGACAGGGCGGGGAGACCCAGTACTTC
CDR3: CASSPGQGGETQYF

V: TRBV6-1
D: .
J: TRBJ1-5
size: .
DNA: TGTGCCAGCAGTGACCTTTCAGGTATAGGCAATCAGCCCCAGCATTTT
CDR3: CASSDLSGIGNQPQHF

V: TRBV5-6
D: .
J: TRBJ2-7
size: .
DNA: TGTGCCAGCAGCTTAACGACTTCGACAGACAGGCTCTCCTACGAGCAGTACTTC
CDR3: CASSLTTSTDRLSYEQYF

V: TRBV30
D: TRBD1
J: TRBJ1-2
size: .
DNA: TGTGCCTGGAGCGCCAGACGGACAGGGGGCATTCGGGATGGCTACACCTTC
CDR3: CAWSARRTGGIRDGYTF

V: TRBV28
D: TRBD1
J: TRBJ1-1
size: once
DNA: TGTGCCAGCAAACTACAGGGGGCGGCTGAAGCTTTCTTT
CDR3: CASKLQGAAEAFF

V: TRBV19
D: TRBD2
J: TRBJ2-5
size: once
DNA: TGTGCCAGTAGTATAGTCCTAGCGGGGGAGACCCAGTACTTC
CDR3: CASSIVLAGETQYF

V: TRBV28
D: .
J: TRBJ2-2
size: .
DNA: TGTGCCAGCAGCCTTACAATGCTCGACACCGGGGAGCTGTTTTTT
CDR3: CASSLTMLDTGELFF

V: TRBV7-8
D: .
J: TRBJ1-2
size: .
DNA: TGTGCCAGCAGCTCAACACGAGTGACACCGAACTATGGCTACACCTTC
CDR3: CASSSTRVTPNYGYTF

V: TRBV3-1/TRBV3-2
D: .
J: TRBJ2-1
size: .
DNA: TGTGCCAGCAGCCAAACCAGGGGGGTAGCGGTTCCCTACAATGAGCAGTTCTTC
CDR3: CASSQTRGVAVPYNEQFF

V: TRBV11-2
D: TRBD1
J: TRBJ1-6
size: once
DNA: TGTGCCAGCAGCTATGGACAGGGAGTCGATTCACCCCTCCACTTT
CDR3: CASSYGQGVDSPLHF

V: TRBV3-1/TRBV3-2
D: .
J: TRBJ1-1
size: .
DNA: TGTGCCAGCAGCCCCGCGAGTAGTCAAGCTTTCTTT
CDR3: CASSPASSQAFF

V: TRBV4-2
D: .
J: TRBJ2-2
size: .
DNA: TGTGCCAGCAGCCAAGAACGAGTTGTCGGGGAGCTGTTTTTT
CDR3: CASSQERVVGELFF

V: TRBV30
D: TRBD1
J: TRBJ1-1
size: .
DNA: TGTGCCTGGGGAGACAGGGACACTGAAGCTTTCTTT
CDR3: CAWGDRDTEAFF

V: TRBV9
D: TRBD2
J: TRBJ2-1
size: .
DNA: TGTGCCAGCAGGGCCGGGGGGGCGTACAATGAGCAGTTCTTC
CDR3: CASRAGGAYNEQFF

V: TRBV28
D: TRBD2
J: TRBJ2-7
size: .
DNA: TGTGCCAGCAGTTCCTCGGGGGAGGGCTACTACGAGCAGTACTTC
CDR3: CASSSSGEGYYEQYF

V: TRBV5-1
D: .
J: TRBJ2-7
size: .
DNA: TGCGCCAGCAGCTTGGATGGCAATTTCGCCTACGAGCAGTACTTC
CDR3: CASSLDGNFAYEQYF

V: TRBV27
D: .
J: TRBJ2-3
size: once
DNA: TGTGCCAGCGGTCCGGGGGGCGGGCCAGATACGCAGTATTTT
CDR3: CASGPGGGPDTQYF

V: TRBV18
D: .
J: TRBJ2-7
size: .
DNA: TGTGCCAGCTCCCTGGGGGGAGATTTGTCCGAGCAGTACTTC
CDR3: CASSLGGDLSEQYF

V: TRBV27
D: TRBD1
J: TRBJ2-1
size: .
DNA: TGTGCCAGCAGGGGCAGGGGGTACAATGAGCAGTTCTTC
CDR3: CASRGRGYNEQFF